This TCR beta chain was identified during a study of human T cells and chemical hapten exposure (dated by TCRdb to the early 2020s). At the level of the whole study: For sensitization, 2% DPC in acetone was applied to a roughly 2 cm by roughly 2 cm area of upper inner arm skin. Throughout the approximately 24-week study period, patients were also given weekly therapeutic DPC doses on the scalp. Alopecia areata with under or over 50% scalp involvement, alopecia totalis and alopecia universalis were represented in the patient cohort, which was mostly female. This study followed changes in the peripheral blood TCR repertoire in vivo during primary and secondary sensitization of alopecia patients to the hapten diphenylcyclopropenone (DPC). Blood for TCR sequencing was provided by twenty-nine alopecia patients at one to four time points (pre-sensitization, 2, 6 and 24 weeks). Patient blood was sampled pre-sensitization (week 0) and at 2, 6 and about 24 weeks after DPC sensitization. Libraries were combined into a pool for sequencing, and differences in TCR yield between samples came mainly from small differences in library volumes within the pool. Patch testing on the upper back used Finn chambers containing 0.01% DPC, with scoring done after 6 days according to International Contact Dermatitis Research Group standards.

Ten or more counts support this clonotype. It has no known antigen specificity. No base qualities exist here, and no much larger clone lies one base off it. There are 16 amino acids in the CDR3, from cysteine to phenylalanine inclusive. Only the CDR3 DNA is retained, 48 bases long and in frame from the first base. Trimming costs V 5 bases and J 5 bases, and their ends lie 22 bases apart. CDR1 and CDR2, looked up from the germline V gene, are SGHTA and FQGTGA. The protocol used for the library was RACE. Sequencing relied on a NextSeq 500. During library preparation, unique molecular identifiers were attached to individual cDNA molecules so that TCRs could be counted in a quantitative, reproducible way. Both TCR alpha and TCR beta chains were sequenced from each blood RNA sample. For the original study's pipeline: The median number of TCRs per sample was some 100,000, ranging from about 23,224 to 750,000. The Decombinator software suite was used to annotate V, J and CDR3 in the TCR reads. To make PS versus PT1 abundance plots, every sample was subsampled to the same number of TCRs (28,000). Expanded TCRs were defined as absent before sensitization and observed at least eight times at the 2-week time point. Clones were called with MiXCR by TCRdb after fastp trimmed the public reads at Q25, and only in-frame beta chains were retained. Identical CDR3 proteins give one entry, which carries the most common genes and DNA. TCRdb, not the authors, supplied the V and J calls. Across this sample there are 150,000 to 200,000 distinct CDR3 sequences, with 28% seen only once. Approximately 2.1% of the sample comes from the top ten.

Results the study describes overall, beyond this receptor: After repeated subsampling, changes were observed in the strength of the expansion versus patch-test correlation and in the threshold at which the correlation became significant. Patch test score correlated positively with the number of PT1 expanded TCRs, reaching significance at thresholds 8, 16 and 32 but not at 4. Expanded TCRs formed significantly more large CDR3 similarity clusters than pre-sensitization or healthy control sets, consistent with antigen-driven responses. Because all patients had alopecia, a presumed autoimmune disease, the immune response of the patients might differ from that of healthy individuals. DPC sensitization did not change the number of TCRs with a frequency above 1 in 1000, and there was no evidence of changes in global repertoire structure.

The time point label, as the study defines it: patch test 3, about 24 weeks after DPC sensitization. The treatment or condition tag for this specimen amounts to: therapeutic diphenylcyclopropenone sensitization with weekly scalp DPC. Blood at each patch-test visit was drawn before the patch test was applied. To be eligible, patients had to be aged 18 to 70, diagnosed with alopecia and judged suitable for DPC therapy, while pregnant patients were excluded. Total RNA was extracted from unfractionated whole blood collected in Tempus Blood RNA tubes. The sequence joins TRBV7-3 to TRBJ2-7; perhaps TRBD1 is the D gene, with 6 bases matching. The receptor comes from a young woman with alopecia areata. Some clones in this sample may be carry-over from other donors' samples. Sequenced here: whole blood, sampled in connection with sensitization to the hapten diphenylcyclopropenone (DPC). This receptor has the CDR3 CASSPPTGYSMDEQYF. The DNA is as follows: TGTGCCAGCAGCCCACCGACAGGCTATTCCATGGACGAGCAGTACTTC.